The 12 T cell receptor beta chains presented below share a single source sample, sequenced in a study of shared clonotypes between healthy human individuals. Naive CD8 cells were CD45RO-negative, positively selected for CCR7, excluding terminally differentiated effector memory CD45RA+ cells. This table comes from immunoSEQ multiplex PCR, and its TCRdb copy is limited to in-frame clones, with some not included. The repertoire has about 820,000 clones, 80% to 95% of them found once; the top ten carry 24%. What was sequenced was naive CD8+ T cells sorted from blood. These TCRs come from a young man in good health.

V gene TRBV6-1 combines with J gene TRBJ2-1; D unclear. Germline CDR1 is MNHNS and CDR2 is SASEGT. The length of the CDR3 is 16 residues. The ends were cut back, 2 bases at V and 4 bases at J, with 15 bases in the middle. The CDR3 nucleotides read TGTGCCAGCAGTGAACCGGACCCCGATCCATACAATGAGCAGTTCTTC. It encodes CASSEPDPDPYNEQFF.

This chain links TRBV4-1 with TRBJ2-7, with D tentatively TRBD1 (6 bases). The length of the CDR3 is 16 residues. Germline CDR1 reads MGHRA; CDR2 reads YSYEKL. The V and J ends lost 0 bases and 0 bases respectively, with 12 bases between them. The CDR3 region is CASSQDPGAVSYEQYF. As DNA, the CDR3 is TGCGCCAGCAGCCAAGACCCAGGGGCGGTCTCCTACGAGCAGTACTTC.

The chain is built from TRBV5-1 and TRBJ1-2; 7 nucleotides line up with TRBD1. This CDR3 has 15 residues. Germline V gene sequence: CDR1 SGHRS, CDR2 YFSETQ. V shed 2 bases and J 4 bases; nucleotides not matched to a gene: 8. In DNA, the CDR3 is TGCGCCAGCAGCTTAGGACAGGCAGTCTTCTATGGCTACACCTTC. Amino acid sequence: CASSLGQAVFYGYTF. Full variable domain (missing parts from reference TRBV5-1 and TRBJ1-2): KAGVTQTPRYLIKTRGQQVTLSCSPISGHRSVSWYQQTPGQGLQFLFEYFSETQRNKGNFPGRFSGRQFSNSRSEMNVSTLELGDSALYLCASSLGQAVFYGYTFGSGTRLTVV.

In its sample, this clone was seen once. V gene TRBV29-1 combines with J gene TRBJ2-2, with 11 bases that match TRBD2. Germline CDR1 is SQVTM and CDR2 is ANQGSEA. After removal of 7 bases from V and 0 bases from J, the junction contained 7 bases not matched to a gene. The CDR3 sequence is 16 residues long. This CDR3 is CSALAGVEANTGELFF. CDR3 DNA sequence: TGCAGCGCACTAGCGGGAGTAGAGGCGAACACCGGGGAGCTGTTTTTT.

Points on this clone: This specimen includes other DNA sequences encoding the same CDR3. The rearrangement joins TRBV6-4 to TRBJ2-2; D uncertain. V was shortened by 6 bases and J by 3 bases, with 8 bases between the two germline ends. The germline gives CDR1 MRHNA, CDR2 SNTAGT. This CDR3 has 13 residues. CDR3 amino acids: CASRDRYTGELFF. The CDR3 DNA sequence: TGTGCCAGCAGAGACCGATACACCGGGGAGCTGTTTTTT.

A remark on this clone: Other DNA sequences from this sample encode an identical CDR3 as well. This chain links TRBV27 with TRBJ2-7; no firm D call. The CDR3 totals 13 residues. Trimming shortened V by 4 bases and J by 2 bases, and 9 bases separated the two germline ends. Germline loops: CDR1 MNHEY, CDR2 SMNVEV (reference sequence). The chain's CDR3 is CASSSGLTYEQYF. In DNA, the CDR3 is TGTGCCAGCAGTTCTGGCCTAACCTACGAGCAGTACTTC.

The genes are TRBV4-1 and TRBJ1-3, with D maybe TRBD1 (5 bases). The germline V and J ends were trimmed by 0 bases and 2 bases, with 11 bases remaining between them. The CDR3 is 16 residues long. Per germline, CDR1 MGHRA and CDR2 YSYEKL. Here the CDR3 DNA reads TGCGCCAGCAGCCAAGAACCAGGGTTCACTGGAAACACCATATATTTT. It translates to CASSQEPGFTGNTIYF.

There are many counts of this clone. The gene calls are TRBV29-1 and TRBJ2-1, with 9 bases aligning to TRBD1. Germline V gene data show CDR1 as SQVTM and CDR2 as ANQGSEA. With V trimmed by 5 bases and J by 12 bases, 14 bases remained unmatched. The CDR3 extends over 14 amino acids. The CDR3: CSVRTGAQTIGQFF. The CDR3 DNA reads TGCAGCGTTCGGACAGGGGCCCAGACAATTGGGCAGTTCTTC.

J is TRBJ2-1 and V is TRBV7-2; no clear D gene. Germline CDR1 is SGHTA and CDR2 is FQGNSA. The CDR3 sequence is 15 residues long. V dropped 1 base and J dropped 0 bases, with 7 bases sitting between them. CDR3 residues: CASSLVRSSYNEQFF. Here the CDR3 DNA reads TGTGCCAGCAGCTTAGTGCGTAGCTCCTACAATGAGCAGTTCTTC.

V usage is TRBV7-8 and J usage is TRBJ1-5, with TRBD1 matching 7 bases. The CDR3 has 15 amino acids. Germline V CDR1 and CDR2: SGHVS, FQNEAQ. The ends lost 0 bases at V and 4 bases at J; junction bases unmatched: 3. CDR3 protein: CASSLAGQTNQPQHF. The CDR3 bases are TGTGCCAGCAGCTTAGCGGGACAGACTAATCAGCCCCAGCATTTT. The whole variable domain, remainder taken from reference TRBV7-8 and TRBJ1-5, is GAGVSQSPRYKVAKRGQDVALRCDPISGHVSLFWYQQALGQGPEFLTYFQNEAQLDKSGLPSDRFFAERPEGSVSTLKIQRTQQEDSAVYLCASSLAGQTNQPQHFGDGTRLSIL.

The CDR3: CSVDAGDTAYEQYF. CDR3 in DNA: TGCAGCGTTGATGCCGGGGACACCGCCTACGAGCAGTACTTC. The J gene is TRBJ2-7, the V gene TRBV29-1; weak D call: TRBD1 (6 bases). CDR3 length equals 14 residues. The ends were cut back, 3 bases at V and 2 bases at J, with 14 bases in the middle. Germline loops: CDR1 SQVTM, CDR2 ANQGSEA.

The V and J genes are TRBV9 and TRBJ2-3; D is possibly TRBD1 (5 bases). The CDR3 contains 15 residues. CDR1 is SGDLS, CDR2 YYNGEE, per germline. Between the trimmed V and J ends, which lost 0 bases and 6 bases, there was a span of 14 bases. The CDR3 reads CASSVEGEGYDTQYF. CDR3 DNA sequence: TGTGCCAGCAGCGTAGAAGGGGAAGGCTACGATACGCAGTATTTT.